This T cell receptor beta chain was observed in a study of early T cells in non-severe SARS-CoV-2 infection. This clonotype was detected many times. This CDR3 has 15 residues. V lost 3 bases to trimming and J lost 0 bases, with 11 bases between them. CDR1 is GTSNPN and CDR2 is SVGIG in the germline V gene (reference sequence). Individually, cDNA molecules had unique molecular identifiers attached to them. From the 5' RACE reads, TCRdb called clonotypes with MiXCR, one entry per CDR3 protein. This sample has approximately 30,000 distinct CDR3 sequences, with roughly 5.1% found just once. The V and J genes are TRBV30 and TRBJ2-2; the D gene is possibly TRBD2 (5 bases). Sequenced: whole blood. This clonotype was obtained from an adult who was a healthcare worker with PCR-confirmed SARS-CoV-2 infection or an uninfected control (not recorded which). This chain's CDR3 is CAWSYGVANTGELFF. DNA for the CDR3: TGTGCCTGGAGCTACGGGGTTGCGAACACCGGGGAGCTGTTTTTT.